The entry below describes one TCR beta chain. TCR beta libraries used around 2 micrograms of DNA from cryopreserved PBMCs. This sample was included in a study of cytotoxic CD8 clonotypes in ibrutinib-treated CLL. Study summary: The authors obtained response samples at a median of about eleven months of treatment, range 6 to 36.

The method was immunoSEQ multiplex PCR; TCRdb's version includes in-frame clones alone and lacks a portion of them. The repertoire consists of 150,000 to 200,000 clones, with 84% occurring once and the leading ten covering 4.6%. The TCR originated in a human donor with chronic lymphocytic leukemia. The sequenced sample was PBMCs, obtained after 24 months of ibrutinib treatment.

The CDR3 loop reads CASSDWGGSTEAFF. CDR3 coding DNA: TGTGCCAGCAGTGATTGGGGGGGCAGCACTGAAGCTTTCTTT. The rearrangement joins TRBV2 to TRBJ1-1, with D possibly matching TRBD1 (6 bases). Trimming took 3 bases from V and 4 from J, leaving 12 bases between them. This CDR3 has 14 residues. CDR1 and CDR2 (germline): SNHLY, FYNNEI. The full variable domain, its missing parts supplied by reference TRBV2 and TRBJ1-1, is EPEVTQTPSHQVTQMGQEVILRCVPISNHLYFYWYRQILGQKVEFLVSFYNNEISEKSEIFDDQFSVERPDGSNFTLKIRSTKLEDSAMYFCASSDWGGSTEAFFGQGTRLTVV.